Below are 27 T cell receptor beta chains sequenced from a single sample in a study of identical twins. A single record per CDR3 protein comes from TCRdb applying MiXCR to the 5' RACE reads. Among hundreds of thousands of distinct CDR3 sequences listed, less than 8% were seen once. In addition, the sample was reused for a study of yellow fever vaccine responses in identical twins.

The material sequenced was memory (CD45RO+) T cells sorted from blood. The receptors were sampled from a woman between 18 and 30 years old in good health.

The chain carries TRBV27 and TRBJ2-7, with a tentative D call TRBD2 (6 bases). The CDR3 has 15 amino acids. Germline CDR1 reads MNHEY; CDR2 reads SMNVEV (reference sequence). Trimming pared 6 bases from V and 2 bases from J, leaving 17 bases between. This CDR3 reads CASRNRLASPYEQYF. DNA for the CDR3: TGTGCCAGCAGAAACCGCCTAGCGTCCCCCTACGAGCAGTACTTC.

This clonotype was detected ten times or more. The rearrangement uses TRBV27 and TRBJ2-3, with 9 bases identical to TRBD1. J gave up 3 bases and V 4 bases, and 17 bases lay outside the gene matches. Germline values: CDR1 MNHEY, CDR2 SMNVEV (reference sequence). This CDR3 contains 19 residues. CDR3 sequence (DNA): TGTGCCAGCAGTTCCCGCCCGCCTCAACAGGGGGCGCGAACAGATACGCAGTATTTT. This codes for CASSSRPPQQGARTDTQYF.

The chain employs TRBV6-1 and TRBJ2-5; no firm D call. Germline V gene data show CDR1 as MNHNS and CDR2 as SASEGT. The CDR3 extends over 13 amino acids. Trimming removed 8 bases at V and 0 bases at J, with 10 bases between. The DNA of the CDR3 is TGTGCCAGCTCCAAAGACTACCAAGAGACCCAGTACTTC. Protein product: CASSKDYQETQYF.

This clonotype showed up just once. The J gene is TRBJ2-7, the V gene TRBV18, with 9 bases matching TRBD1. Trimming removed 3 bases from V and 4 bases from J; junction bases left unmatched: 7. This CDR3 contains 15 residues. CDR1 is KGHSH and CDR2 is LQKENI in the germline V gene. Written as DNA, the CDR3 is TGTGCCAGCTCACCCCAGACAGGGGGAATTTACGAGCAGTACTTC. This encodes CASSPQTGGIYEQYF.

The rearrangement uses TRBV28 and TRBJ2-7, with 10 bases matching TRBD1. Germline loops: CDR1 MDHEN, CDR2 SYDVKM. The J segment lost 4 bases and the V segment lost 3 bases, leaving 12 bases of the junction unmatched. The CDR3 spans 17 residues. DNA of the CDR3: TGTGCCAGCAGTTTGTTACCCATGACAGGGGGCGAGTACGAGCAGTACTTC. Amino acid sequence: CASSLLPMTGGEYEQYF.

This clonotype was counted only a few times. The J gene is TRBJ2-1, the V gene TRBV28; D uncertain. Trimming left V 3 bases short and J 7 bases short, with 10 bases between. The CDR3 length is 13 residues. Germline-derived CDR1 and CDR2 are MDHEN and SYDVKM. The CDR3 loop reads CASSFIIDNEQFF. The CDR3 DNA follows: TGTGCCAGCAGTTTCATCATCGATAATGAGCAGTTCTTC.

The rearrangement links TRBV7-9 to TRBJ2-7; no firm D call. V was clipped by 2 bases and J by 0 bases, with 8 bases between them. CDR3 length: 14 amino acids. Germline-derived CDR1 and CDR2 are SEHNR and FQNEAQ (reference sequence). CDR3 sequence (DNA): TGTGCCAGCAGCTTAATCCCGCCCTCCTACGAGCAGTACTTC. Its translation is CASSLIPPSYEQYF.

V and J are TRBV5-1 and TRBJ2-5; D may be TRBD2 (5 bases). The CDR3 length is 15 residues. V was pared by 4 bases and J by 6 bases, with 19 bases between. In germline, CDR1 is SGHRS, CDR2 YFSETQ. The CDR3 DNA reads TGCGCCAGCAGCGCCGGAGGCGGGCCCGGGAAGACCCAGTACTTC. This translates into CASSAGGGPGKTQYF.

This clonotype has only a few counts. This chain links TRBV11-2 with TRBJ2-1, with TRBD2 matching over 7 bases. Germline V gene sequence: CDR1 SGHAT, CDR2 FQNNGV. J gave up 1 base and V 1 base, and 13 bases lay outside the gene matches. The CDR3 covers 19 residues. CDR3 loop: CASSLVVGGVAGSYNEQFF. In DNA form, the CDR3 reads TGTGCCAGCAGCTTAGTAGTGGGGGGGGTTGCGGGATCCTACAATGAGCAGTTCTTC.

This clonotype showed up many times. The chain carries TRBV20-1 and TRBJ2-5; the D gene is possibly TRBD2 (6 bases). Trimming pared 4 bases from V and 5 bases from J, leaving 17 bases between. There are 14 residues in the CDR3. CDR1 is DFQATT and CDR2 is SNEGSKA in the germline V gene (reference sequence). CDR3 DNA: TGCAGTGCTATCGCGGGGTGGATTATGGAGACCCAGTACTTC. Its protein is CSAIAGWIMETQYF.

This clonotype showed up just a few times. V and J are TRBV6-2 or TRBV6-3 and TRBJ2-7, with TRBD2 identical over 7 bases. CDR1 is MNHEY and CDR2 is SVGEGT in the germline V gene. CDR3 length: 15 amino acids. The V gene end was trimmed by 5 bases and the J gene end by 1 base; junction bases not matched to a gene: 8. For the CDR3, the DNA is TGTGCCAGCAGTGGCACGCGCGGGAGATCCTACGAGCAGTACTTC. This codes for CASSGTRGRSYEQYF.

This clonotype turned up a few times. The V and J genes are TRBV5-4 and TRBJ2-7; D could derive from TRBD1 or TRBD2 (5 bases each). The germline CDR1 and CDR2 sequences are SGHNT and YYREEE (reference sequence). The CDR3 consists of 15 residues. The V end lost 3 bases, the J end lost 0 bases, and 13 bases lay between the germline ends. CDR3 loop: CASSSGTADSYEQYF. The CDR3 DNA reads as TGTGCCAGCAGCTCTGGGACCGCGGACTCCTACGAGCAGTACTTC.

DNA of the CDR3: TGCAGCGTTGGGGCTAGCGGGAGTTCAGTCGAGCAGTACTTC. Its translation: CSVGASGSSVEQYF. This chain uses TRBV29-1 with TRBJ2-7, with 10 bases matching TRBD2. The length of the CDR3 is 14 residues. CDR1 is SQVTM, CDR2 ANQGSEA, per germline. Germline trimming cut 4 bases from V and 6 bases from J; bases unmatched to any gene: 9.

The V call is TRBV2, the J call TRBJ2-2; possible D gene TRBD1, 5 bases. V was clipped by 3 bases and J by 5 bases, with 13 bases between them. Per germline, CDR1 SNHLY and CDR2 FYNNEI. The length of the CDR3 is 15 residues. CDR3 protein: CASSETSGRTGELFF. CDR3 coding DNA: TGTGCCAGCAGTGAGACGTCAGGGCGGACCGGGGAGCTGTTTTTT.

This clonotype has a handful of counts. The DNA for the CDR3 is TGTGCCAGCAGTTTAGTTGGACGTGAGCAGTACTTC. Its translation: CASSLVGREQYF. This sequence joins TRBV28 and TRBJ2-7; D remains unclear. The germline V gene encodes CDR1 MDHEN and CDR2 SYDVKM. The V end lost 2 bases, the J end lost 7 bases, and 9 bases lay between the germline ends. This CDR3 has 12 amino acids. Together with reference TRBV28 and TRBJ2-7, the CDR3 gives the full variable domain: DVKVTQSSRYLVKRTGEKVFLECVQDMDHENMFWYRQDPGLGLRLIYFSYDVKMKEKGDIPEGYSVSREKKERFSLILESASTNQTSMYLCASSLVGREQYFGPGTRLTVT.

In this sample, this clonotype turned up many times. The chain links TRBV12-3 or TRBV12-4 to TRBJ1-3; tentatively, D is TRBD1 (6 bases). The ends were cut back, 5 bases at V and 4 bases at J, with 12 bases in the middle. The CDR3 sequence is 14 residues long. CDR3 coding DNA: TGTGCCAGCAGTCGGACAGTCCCAGGAAACACCATATATTTT. Translated: CASSRTVPGNTIYF.

The chain combines TRBV28 with TRBJ1-3; 7 bases are shared with TRBD1. V trimming: 7 bases; J trimming: 3 bases; junction bases outside the gene matches: 6. CDR1 is MDHEN and CDR2 is SYDVKM in the germline V gene. This CDR3 region has 14 residues. The DNA of the CDR3 is TGTGCCAGCAAACCAACAGGGGTTGGAAACACCATATATTTT. Translated: CASKPTGVGNTIYF.

A few counts support this clonotype. The genes are TRBV4-2 and TRBJ2-6; 10 bases agree with TRBD2. The trim removed 0 bases at V and 1 base at J, leaving 3 bases unmatched. CDR3 size: 18 residues. Looked up from germline, CDR1 is LGHNA and CDR2 is YNFKEQ. The CDR3 here is CASSQESGRASGANVLTF. The CDR3 DNA reads TGTGCCAGCAGCCAAGAAAGCGGGAGGGCTTCTGGGGCCAACGTCCTGACTTTC.

CDR3 loop: CASRPDGSGYGYTF. CDR3 coding DNA: TGTGCCAGCAGGCCGGATGGCTCGGGCTATGGCTACACCTTC. The chain recombines TRBV27 with TRBJ1-2; D ambiguous. V lost 6 bases and J 4 bases, leaving 15 bases between the germline ends. The CDR3 covers 14 residues. CDR1 is MNHEY, CDR2 SMNVEV, per germline (reference sequence).

This clonotype was observed a few times. The V gene is TRBV7-2, the J gene TRBJ2-3; the match to TRBD1 covers 9 bases. Trimming removed 4 bases from V and 4 bases from J; junction bases left unmatched: 6. CDR3 size: 15 residues. Germline CDR1 reads SGHTA; CDR2 reads FQGNSA. CDR3 bases: TGTGCCAGCAGCTACCGGGACAGGGTTTCAGATACGCAGTATTTT. It codes for CASSYRDRVSDTQYF.

The chain couples TRBV20-1 to TRBJ2-1; 7 nucleotides agree with TRBD2. Germline V gene sequence: CDR1 DFQATT, CDR2 SNEGSKA (reference sequence). Losses at the gene ends were 4 bases for V and 4 bases for J; bases not matched to a gene: 7. The CDR3 has 14 amino acids. CDR3 in amino acids: CSATRGTTYNEQFF. The CDR3 DNA follows: TGCAGTGCTACCCGGGGGACTACGTACAATGAGCAGTTCTTC.

This clonotype was detected ten times or more. J is TRBJ1-2 and V is TRBV20-1; unclear D gene. With 1 base removed from V and 4 bases from J, the gap between germline ends came to 13 bases. This CDR3 has 14 residues. CDR1 and CDR2 (germline): DFQATT, SNEGSKA (reference sequence). CDR3 amino acids: CSARVSNRFYGYTF. Here the CDR3 DNA reads TGCAGTGCTAGAGTCTCTAACAGATTCTATGGCTACACCTTC.

This clonotype is labeled medium-sized (0.01 to 0.1%). CDR3 nucleotide sequence: TGTGCCAGCAGCTGGCGGGGGGACACAGATACGCAGTATTTT. Translation gives CASSWRGDTDTQYF. The chain joins TRBV5-6 to TRBJ2-3; TRBD2 matches 8 bases. There are 14 residues in the CDR3. Trimming cost V 3 bases and J 2 bases; bases outside gene matches: 2. Germline CDR1 SGHDT, CDR2 YYEEEE.

This clonotype was counted ten times or more. V is TRBV5-1 and J is TRBJ1-1, with D hard to call. V dropped 2 bases and J dropped 2 bases, with 7 bases sitting between them. Germline values: CDR1 SGHRS, CDR2 YFSETQ. This CDR3 is 13 amino acids long. In DNA, the CDR3 is TGCGCCAGCAGCTTCAGAGACAACACTGAAGCTTTCTTT. Encoded protein: CASSFRDNTEAFF. The variable domain in full, completed from reference TRBV5-1 and TRBJ1-1, reads KAGVTQTPRYLIKTRGQQVTLSCSPISGHRSVSWYQQTPGQGLQFLFEYFSETQRNKGNFPGRFSGRQFSNSRSEMNVSTLELGDSALYLCASSFRDNTEAFFGQGTRLTVV.

V and J are TRBV7-9 and TRBJ2-7, with D unresolved. V was clipped by 2 bases and J by 12 bases, with 11 bases between them. CDR1 and CDR2 (germline): SEHNR, FQNEAQ (reference sequence). The CDR3 contains 11 residues. The CDR3 is CASSLQAKWYF. For the CDR3, the DNA is TGTGCCAGCAGCTTACAGGCTAAATGGTACTTC.

The chain is built from TRBV6-1 and TRBJ2-7; 13 nucleotides match TRBD2. Unmatched junction bases numbered 7, after V lost 6 bases and J lost 5 bases. The CDR3 loop spans 15 amino acids. The germline V gene encodes CDR1 MNHNS and CDR2 SASEGT. The CDR3 DNA sequence: TGTGCCAGCAGCCGAGGGACTAGCGGGGAAAACGAGCAGTACTTC. It encodes CASSRGTSGENEQYF.

In its sample, this clonotype is medium-sized (0.01 to 0.1%). The chain couples TRBV6-4 to TRBJ2-3; tentative D call: TRBD2 (7 bases). Germline assignment: CDR1 MRHNA and CDR2 SNTAGT. The CDR3 is 16 amino acids. V lost 0 bases and J 3 bases, leaving 13 bases between the germline ends. The CDR3 DNA reads TGTGCCAGCAGTGACTCTGGGGGGGGCGGTACAGATACGCAGTATTTT. This translates into CASSDSGGGGTDTQYF.